These 22 T cell receptor beta chains were sequenced from one sample in a study of shared clonotypes between healthy human individuals. Profiling relied on immunoSEQ multiplex PCR, and the TCRdb table lists in-frame clones only, not all of them. The sample consists of around 350,000 clones, over 70% of them appearing once. The sample consisted of memory CD4+ T cells sorted from blood. Subset defined: CD45RA-negative fraction. The receptors here all came from a man aged 25 to 40 in good health.

The chain is built from TRBV29-1 and TRBJ2-1; D might be TRBD2 (7 bases). This CDR3 spans 14 amino acids. The germline CDR1 and CDR2 sequences are SQVTM and ANQGSEA. V was trimmed by 8 bases and J by 10 bases, leaving 24 bases between them. The CDR3 here is CSWYRDTGGSEQFF. In nucleotides, the CDR3 is TGCAGCTGGTACCGGGACACGGGAGGTTCAGAGCAGTTCTTC.

The V and J genes are TRBV4-1 and TRBJ2-1; TRBD2 matches 7 bases. V trimming: 1 base; J trimming: 1 base; junction bases outside the gene matches: 16. CDR3 length: 20 amino acids. CDR1 is MGHRA, CDR2 YSYEKL, per germline. The CDR3 region has the DNA TGCGCCAGCAGCCAAGGAGAAAGATTGGGAGGGCCTAGGTCCTACAATGAGCAGTTCTTC. Translated, it gives CASSQGERLGGPRSYNEQFF.

This clone was detected only a few times. The chain employs TRBV5-1 and TRBJ2-3; D gene unclear. This CDR3 contains 14 residues. Germline lookup yields CDR1 SGHRS and CDR2 YFSETQ. The V and J ends lost 4 bases and 2 bases respectively, with 11 bases between them. The CDR3 region has the DNA TGCGCCAGCAGCCAGGACCAGGCCACAGATACGCAGTATTTT. Translation gives CASSQDQATDTQYF.

The V call is TRBV6-1, the J call TRBJ1-5, with D possibly being TRBD1 (5 bases). V dropped 6 bases and J dropped 5 bases, with 14 bases sitting between them. Looked up from germline, CDR1 is MNHNS and CDR2 is SASEGT. The CDR3 is 14 residues long. This chain's CDR3 is CASRNTGAYQPQHF. The CDR3 DNA follows: TGTGCCAGCAGAAATACAGGAGCCTATCAGCCCCAGCATTTT.

This clone was seen a single time. The chain combines TRBV5-1 with TRBJ2-7, with D perhaps being TRBD1 or TRBD2 (5 bases each). The CDR3 consists of 16 residues. Per the germline V gene, CDR1 is SGHRS and CDR2 is YFSETQ. Trimming took off 0 bases at V and 0 bases at J, with 13 bases between the two ends. CDR3 amino acids: CASSLAGTQSSYEQYF. The DNA of the CDR3 is TGCGCCAGCAGCTTGGCCGGGACCCAAAGCTCCTACGAGCAGTACTTC.

V is TRBV6-1 and J is TRBJ1-5, with D unresolved. The V gene's germline CDR1 is MNHNS and CDR2 SASEGT. Trimming removed 8 bases at V and 3 bases at J, with 14 bases between. This CDR3 spans 14 amino acids. CDR3: CASLPPLVNQPQHF. The CDR3 region has the DNA TGTGCCAGCCTACCGCCCCTAGTCAATCAGCCCCAGCATTTT.

Only a few counts were recorded for this clone. Other DNA sequences in this sample translate to the same CDR3. The rearrangement links TRBV11-2 to TRBJ2-1, with 9 bases fitting TRBD2. The ends lost 4 bases at V and 4 bases at J; junction bases unmatched: 5. The CDR3 consists of 15 residues. Germline CDR1 SGHAT, CDR2 FQNNGV. The CDR3 here is CASSSTSGPYNEQFF. The CDR3 DNA reads as TGTGCCAGCAGCTCGACTAGCGGACCTTACAATGAGCAGTTCTTC. Variable domain in full (rest from reference TRBV11-2 and TRBJ2-1): EAGVAQSPRYKIIEKRQSVAFWCNPISGHATLYWYQQILGQGPKLLIQFQNNGVVDDSQLPKDRFSAERLKGVDSTLKIQPAKLEDSAVYLCASSSTSGPYNEQFFGPGTRLTVL.

This clone has more than one count but fewer than ten. The V and J genes are TRBV15 and TRBJ2-3; the D is unclear. Germline-derived CDR1 and CDR2 are LNHNV and YYDKDF (reference sequence). CDR3 length equals 15 residues. Trimming left V 2 bases short and J 0 bases short, with 9 bases between. In DNA form, the CDR3 reads TGTGCCACCAGCAGACAGGTCCCTAGCACAGATACGCAGTATTTT. Translating it yields CATSRQVPSTDTQYF.

This clone was counted only a few times. The chain uses TRBV30 and TRBJ1-1; a weak D match, TRBD1 (5 bases). This CDR3 is built from 12 residues. With 7 bases removed from V and 6 bases from J, the gap between germline ends came to 15 bases. Germline V gene data show CDR1 as GTSNPN and CDR2 as SVGIG (reference sequence). CDR3: CASTRGGSEAFF. The CDR3 bases are TGTGCCTCGACAAGGGGAGGGTCTGAAGCTTTCTTT.

This clone was counted once. CDR3 region: CASRPSHLWGEQYF. In DNA form, the CDR3 reads TGTGCCAGCAGACCTAGCCACCTTTGGGGGGAGCAGTACTTC. This rearrangement joins TRBV28 to TRBJ2-7; the D gene could be TRBD1 or TRBD2 (5 bases each). Germline V gene data show CDR1 as MDHEN and CDR2 as SYDVKM. The CDR3 length is 14 residues. Trimming stripped 6 bases from V and 7 bases from J, with 19 bases between.

The rearrangement joins TRBV2 to TRBJ2-2; TRBD2 might be the D (6 bases). This CDR3 spans 17 amino acids. Germline V gives CDR1 SNHLY, CDR2 FYNNEI. V shed 6 bases and J shed 2 bases, with 19 bases lying between them. The CDR3 here is CASRSSGYGTNTGELFF. The CDR3 nucleotides read TGTGCCAGCAGGTCAAGTGGGTATGGGACTAACACCGGGGAGCTGTTTTTT.

The chain has TRBV4-2 and TRBJ2-3, with 10 bases aligning to TRBD1. The CDR3 runs 18 residues. Germline CDR1 LGHNA, CDR2 YNFKEQ. The V gene end was trimmed by 0 bases and the J gene end by 5 bases; junction bases not matched to a gene: 11. CDR3: CASSQDPSGTGVQDTQYF. The CDR3 DNA reads TGTGCCAGCAGCCAAGACCCCTCCGGGACAGGGGTTCAAGATACGCAGTATTTT.

To note about this clone: Other DNA variants within this sample encode the same CDR3. This chain joins TRBV28 and TRBJ2-6; TRBD2 is a possible D gene (6 bases). Germline loops: CDR1 MDHEN, CDR2 SYDVKM. The length of the CDR3 is 18 residues. V lost 6 bases and J lost 0, with 18 bases in between. CDR3 sequence: CASSLSGGMSSGANVLTF. DNA of the CDR3: TGTGCCAGCAGCTTGAGCGGCGGGATGAGCTCTGGGGCCAACGTCCTGACTTTC.

The rearrangement uses TRBV5-4 and TRBJ2-7; possibly TRBD1 for D (6 bases). V was cut by 7 bases and J by 6 bases, with 20 bases left in between. Germline V gives CDR1 SGHNT, CDR2 YYREEE (reference sequence). The CDR3 extends over 14 amino acids. The CDR3 spells CASSGDLLRGEQYF. The CDR3, as DNA: TGTGCCAGCTCAGGGGACCTACTACGGGGCGAGCAGTACTTC.

This clone was found many times. Other DNA sequences of this sample code for an identical CDR3. This rearrangement joins TRBV7-3 to TRBJ2-3, with a weak D call TRBD2 (5 bases). Trimming left V 5 bases short and J 0 bases short, with 9 bases between. The CDR3 consists of 14 residues. Per germline, CDR1 SGHTA and CDR2 FQGTGA. As DNA, the CDR3 is TGTGCCAGCAGCCCGGGCGGGAGCACAGATACGCAGTATTTT. It specifies CASSPGGSTDTQYF.

At least ten counts were recorded for this clone. V is TRBV5-1 and J is TRBJ2-2, with D possibly TRBD2 on 5 matching bases. CDR1 is SGHRS and CDR2 is YFSETQ in the germline V gene. The V gene lost 4 bases and the J gene lost 9 bases, with 19 bases spanning the gap. CDR3 length equals 15 residues. The CDR3, as DNA: TGCGCCAGCAGCCCGGACGGACTTGGAGTCCGGGAGCTGTTTTTT. Its protein is CASSPDGLGVRELFF.

The V gene is TRBV2, the J gene TRBJ1-4, with a tentative D call TRBD1 (6 bases). The CDR3 is 15 residues long. V was pared by 6 bases and J by 5 bases, with 16 bases between. CDR1 is SNHLY, CDR2 FYNNEI, per germline. The CDR3 sequence is CASSSRTAVNEKLFF. CDR3 in DNA: TGTGCCAGCAGCTCTCGGACAGCCGTAAATGAAAAACTGTTTTTT.

This clone was seen just once. This chain joins TRBV7-8 and TRBJ2-2; 11 nucleotides line up with TRBD2. CDR3 length equals 20 residues. The V gene's germline CDR1 is SGHVS and CDR2 FQNEAQ. Trimming took 1 base from V and 1 from J; bases not matched to a gene: 11. CDR3 loop: CASSLVFSSGRKENTGELFF. In nucleotides, the CDR3 is TGTGCCAGCAGCTTAGTATTCTCTAGCGGGAGGAAAGAGAACACCGGGGAGCTGTTTTTT.

This rearrangement joins TRBV5-1 to TRBJ1-1; a possible D gene is TRBD1 (5 bases). The CDR3 is 15 residues long. The germline V and J ends were trimmed by 0 bases and 0 bases, with 9 bases remaining between them. Looked up from germline, CDR1 is SGHRS and CDR2 is YFSETQ. Written as DNA, the CDR3 is TGCGCCAGCAGCTTGGGAGGGACCGTGAACACTGAAGCTTTCTTT. Amino acid sequence: CASSLGGTVNTEAFF. Combining the CDR3 with reference TRBV5-1 and TRBJ1-1 gives the whole variable domain KAGVTQTPRYLIKTRGQQVTLSCSPISGHRSVSWYQQTPGQGLQFLFEYFSETQRNKGNFPGRFSGRQFSNSRSEMNVSTLELGDSALYLCASSLGGTVNTEAFFGQGTRLTVV.

The CDR3 protein is CASSDVEQFF. The DNA of the CDR3 is TGTGCCAGCAGTGATGTTGAGCAGTTCTTC. The chain is built from TRBV2 and TRBJ2-1; D unresolved. The V gene's germline CDR1 is SNHLY and CDR2 FYNNEI. The V end lost 3 bases, the J end lost 9 bases, and 3 bases lay between the germline ends. The CDR3 sequence is 10 residues long.

This clone has only a few counts. This rearrangement joins TRBV7-8 to TRBJ1-2; D gene uncertain. The V gene's germline CDR1 is SGHVS and CDR2 FQNEAQ. Trimming stripped 5 bases from V and 5 bases from J, with 12 bases between. The CDR3 runs to 13 residues. CDR3 loop: CASSEYNTYGYTF. The CDR3 DNA is TGTGCCAGCAGCGAGTACAACACGTATGGCTACACCTTC.

The rearrangement uses TRBV5-1 and TRBJ2-3; TRBD1 might be the D (6 bases). The CDR3 is 16 amino acids. Trimming cost V 6 bases and J 1 base, with 18 bases left between them. The germline V gene encodes CDR1 SGHRS and CDR2 YFSETQ. The CDR3 region is CASTSLLGQGTDTQYF. The CDR3 DNA sequence: TGCGCCAGCACCTCCCTTTTGGGACAAGGCACAGATACGCAGTATTTT.